The next 5 T cell receptor beta chains were all read from a single sample in a study of CD8 T cells in ankylosing spondylitis. Study-level points and caveats: Blood from ankylosing spondylitis patients appeared to carry a characteristic roughly 8-variant TCR beta motif.

TCRdb independently ran MiXCR on the 5' RACE reads; one entry per CDR3 protein. The sample lists some 840,000 distinct CDR3 sequences, around 11% seen once, with around 0.51% in the top ten. These TCRs' antigens remain unknown. Sequenced: blood, either unsorted or a sorted T cell fraction (not recorded which). All receptors derive from a male donor with ankylosing spondylitis.

This clonotype has only a few counts. The chain carries TRBV9 and TRBJ1-1; D uncertain. The V end lost 0 bases, the J end lost 3 bases, and 12 bases lay between the germline ends. CDR3 length: 15 amino acids. Germline V gives CDR1 SGDLS, CDR2 YYNGEE. DNA for the CDR3: TGTGCCAGCAGCGTAGGCATCACCTCAGACACTGAAGCTTTCTTT. Its protein product is CASSVGITSDTEAFF.

V gene TRBV20-1 combines with J gene TRBJ2-5; D is perhaps TRBD2 (5 bases). The V and J ends lost 8 bases and 2 bases respectively, with 18 bases between them. The germline CDR1 and CDR2 sequences are DFQATT and SNEGSKA (reference sequence). The CDR3 length is 14 residues. CDR3 loop: CSHLRPGIQETQYF. The CDR3 bases are TGCAGTCACCTACGCCCGGGAATTCAAGAGACCCAGTACTTC.

The chain has TRBV7-2 and TRBJ1-4; D is perhaps TRBD1 (5 bases). CDR1 SGHTA and CDR2 FQGNSA come from the germline V gene. V was trimmed by 5 bases and J by 4 bases, leaving 17 bases between them. The CDR3 extends over 16 amino acids. The CDR3 sequence is CASSLQPGRHNEKLFF. The CDR3, as DNA: TGTGCCAGCAGCCTACAACCGGGACGGCATAATGAAAAACTGTTTTTT.

This clonotype was seen a few times. The V and J genes are TRBV4-3 and TRBJ2-7; the match to TRBD1 covers 9 bases. Per germline, CDR1 LGHNA and CDR2 YSLEER. CDR3 length: 15 residues. J lost 0 bases, V lost 5 bases, and 5 bases had no gene match. The CDR3 nucleotides are TGCGCCAGCAGCGAGGACAGGGGTAGCTCCTACGAGCAGTACTTC. This sequence encodes CASSEDRGSSYEQYF.

This clonotype was seen a handful of times. The rearrangement joins TRBV6-5 to TRBJ1-2; possible D gene TRBD1, 6 bases. Germline V gives CDR1 MNHEY, CDR2 SVGAGI. This CDR3 is 14 amino acids long. Trimming cost V 2 bases and J 4 bases, with 11 bases left between them. CDR3 residues: CASSYQGSLYGYTF. Here the CDR3 DNA reads TGTGCCAGCAGTTACCAGGGGTCACTCTATGGCTACACCTTC.